The 29 T cell receptor beta chains below were found in one sample sequenced in a study of blood T cell repertoires in COVID-19. Repertoires were generated with immunoSEQ multiplex PCR, while TCRdb's copy carries only in-frame clones and drops some. The repertoire includes 150,000 to 200,000 clones, about nine tenths of them detected once, and about a sixth sits in the top ten. Specimen: peripheral blood. These receptors were collected from a man aged 55 to 69 with active or convalescent COVID-19.

This chain uses TRBV6-4 with TRBJ2-3; the match to TRBD2 covers 11 bases. Unmatched junction bases numbered 6, after V lost 7 bases and J lost 3 bases. Germline V lookup: CDR1 MRHNA, CDR2 SNTAGT. CDR3 length: 15 amino acids. Written as DNA, the CDR3 is TGTGCCAGCAAGCCCCTAGCGGGAGGAACAGATACGCAGTATTTT. Translating it yields CASKPLAGGTDTQYF.

This sequence joins TRBV12-3 or TRBV12-4 and TRBJ2-7; no clear D gene. There are 13 residues in the CDR3. V lost 3 bases to trimming and J lost 3 bases, with 9 bases between them. The CDR3 sequence is CASSFRSVYEQYF. For the CDR3, the DNA is TGTGCCAGCAGTTTCCGGTCGGTCTACGAGCAGTACTTC.

J is TRBJ2-7 and V is TRBV7-9, with TRBD2 matching 7 bases. The CDR3 is 14 amino acids. Germline-derived CDR1 and CDR2 are SEHNR and FQNEAQ (reference sequence). The J segment lost 9 bases and the V segment lost 1 base, leaving 9 bases of the junction unmatched. CDR3 nucleotide sequence: TGTGCCAGCAGCTTAGTAGGTTCGAGGACTAGGCAGTACTTC. Translation: CASSLVGSRTRQYF. The complete variable domain, with remaining parts taken from reference TRBV7-9 and TRBJ2-7, reads DTGVSQNPRHKITKRGQNVTFRCDPISEHNRLYWYRQTLGQGPEFLTYFQNEAQLEKSRLLSDRFSAERPKGSFSTLEIQRTEQGDSAMYLCASSLVGSRTRQYFGPGTRLTVT.

This clone was seen once. The chain recombines TRBV2 with TRBJ2-1; 10 nucleotides match TRBD2. V lost 5 bases to trimming and J lost 15 bases; unmatched junction nucleotides: 13. CDR1 SNHLY and CDR2 FYNNEI come from the germline V gene. There are 14 residues in the CDR3. CDR3 bases: TGTGCCAGCAGTCAACCGTCTAGCGGGGGCCTACGGTTCTTC. It is translated as CASSQPSSGGLRFF.

The rearrangement links TRBV18 to TRBJ2-6, with D possibly TRBD1 on 5 matching bases. Germline loops: CDR1 KGHSH, CDR2 LQKENI. CDR3 length equals 18 residues. V dropped 3 bases and J dropped 1 base, with 16 bases sitting between them. The CDR3 nucleotides read TGTGCCAGCTCACCCCTGGTCCCAGGGCATTCTGGGGCCAACGTCCTGACTTTC. It specifies CASSPLVPGHSGANVLTF. Drawing the rest from reference TRBV18 and TRBJ2-6, the complete variable domain is NAGVMQNPRHLVRRRGQEARLRCSPMKGHSHVYWYRQLPEEGLKFMVYLQKENIIDESGMPKERFSAEFPKEGPSILRIQQVVRGDSAAYFCASSPLVPGHSGANVLTFGAGSRLTVL.

This clone was seen a handful of times. The V gene is TRBV5-4, the J gene TRBJ2-5, with 11 bases fitting TRBD1. J was trimmed by 2 bases and V by 5 bases; bases with no gene match: 2. The CDR3 consists of 14 residues. Germline assignment: CDR1 SGHNT and CDR2 YYREEE (reference sequence). The CDR3 sequence is CASRGTGGQETQYF. Written as DNA, the CDR3 is TGTGCCAGCAGGGGGACAGGGGGACAAGAGACCCAGTACTTC.

The rearrangement links TRBV5-4 to TRBJ2-7, with a weak D call TRBD1 (6 bases). The CDR3 spans 13 residues. The V and J ends lost 3 bases and 6 bases respectively, with 13 bases between them. CDR1 is SGHNT, CDR2 YYREEE, per germline (reference sequence). The CDR3 region has the DNA TGTGCCAGCAGCTCCGGGACAAGTTTCGAGCAGTACTTC. Translating it yields CASSSGTSFEQYF.

This clone appeared a single time. The J gene is TRBJ2-7, the V gene TRBV18, with 7 bases aligning to TRBD1. The CDR3 consists of 14 residues. The trim removed 1 base at V and 2 bases at J, leaving 2 bases unmatched. Germline V lookup: CDR1 KGHSH, CDR2 LQKENI. CDR3 DNA sequence: TGTGCCAGCTCACCACAGGGGGCAACCTACGAGCAGTACTTC. Amino acid sequence: CASSPQGATYEQYF.

CDR3 loop: CASSQDEWGVNYGYTF. The CDR3 DNA follows: TGTGCCAGCAGCCAAGACGAATGGGGGGTTAACTATGGCTACACCTTC. V is TRBV3-1 (or the pseudogene TRBV3-2) and J is TRBJ1-2, with a weak D call TRBD1 (5 bases). The CDR3 extends over 16 amino acids. V lost 0 bases and J 1 base, leaving 12 bases between the germline ends. In germline, CDR1 is LGHDT, CDR2 YNNKEL (reference sequence).

The rearrangement links TRBV19 to TRBJ1-2; tentatively, D is TRBD1 (5 bases). V was trimmed by 3 bases and J by 0 bases, leaving 14 bases between them. The CDR3 length is 16 residues. Germline loops: CDR1 LNHDA, CDR2 SQIVND (reference sequence). CDR3: CASSIWGTGTNYGYTF. The CDR3 region has the DNA TGTGCCAGTAGTATTTGGGGGACTGGAACTAACTATGGCTACACCTTC.

The rearrangement joins TRBV10-1 to TRBJ2-5, with D unresolved. The CDR3 extends over 13 amino acids. The germline V gene encodes CDR1 WNHNN and CDR2 SYGVQD (reference sequence). Trimming removed 2 bases at V and 5 bases at J, with 9 bases between. As DNA, the CDR3 is TGCGCCAGCAGTGAGGGAGTTCCGGAGACCCAGTACTTC. Protein sequence: CASSEGVPETQYF.

The genes are TRBV11-3 and TRBJ1-2; no definite D call. The CDR3 loop spans 16 amino acids. The germline CDR1 and CDR2 sequences are SGHNT and YENEEA. Trimming shortened V by 0 bases and J by 4 bases, and 15 bases separated the two germline ends. CDR3 amino acids: CASSLETGLAFYGYTF. Written as DNA, the CDR3 is TGTGCCAGCAGCTTAGAAACCGGACTTGCTTTCTATGGCTACACCTTC.

The gene calls are TRBV18 and TRBJ1-5, with D possibly matching TRBD1 (5 bases). Germline CDR1 and CDR2: KGHSH and LQKENI. Trimming shortened V by 1 base and J by 9 bases, and 16 bases separated the two germline ends. This CDR3 is 15 amino acids long. The CDR3 is CASSPQSSAQGPQHF. Here the CDR3 DNA reads TGTGCCAGCTCACCACAGTCGTCAGCCCAGGGGCCCCAGCATTTT.

The chain carries TRBV3-1 (or the pseudogene TRBV3-2) and TRBJ2-2; the match to TRBD1 covers 7 bases. The junction had 3 bases not matched to a gene; V was cut back by 1 base and J by 4 bases. Germline V lookup: CDR1 LGHDT, CDR2 YNNKEL (reference sequence). The CDR3 is 15 amino acids. This CDR3 reads CASSQVAGGTGELFF. The CDR3 nucleotides are TGTGCCAGCAGCCAAGTGGCAGGGGGCACCGGGGAGCTGTTTTTT.

The gene calls are TRBV6-5 and TRBJ1-1; 8 bases match TRBD1. Losses at the gene ends were 0 bases for V and 7 bases for J; bases not matched to a gene: 7. This CDR3 is built from 15 residues. CDR1 MNHEY and CDR2 SVGAGI come from the germline V gene. For the CDR3, the DNA is TGTGCCAGCAGTTACTCGCACAGGGGGGTCGGTGAAGCTTTCTTT. Its translation is CASSYSHRGVGEAFF.

V usage is TRBV13 and J usage is TRBJ2-7; 8 bases align to TRBD1. J was trimmed by 7 bases and V by 3 bases; bases with no gene match: 8. This CDR3 comprises 14 residues. Germline CDR1 and CDR2: PRHDT and FYEKMQ (reference sequence). Here the CDR3 DNA reads TGTGCCAGCAGCTTGGGCCAGGGGGCTTATGAGCAGTACTTC. Its protein product is CASSLGQGAYEQYF.

The chain couples TRBV18 to TRBJ2-1; D perhaps matches TRBD1 (6 bases). The CDR3 consists of 14 residues. Trimming cost V 4 bases and J 7 bases, with 14 bases left between them. Germline values: CDR1 KGHSH, CDR2 LQKENI. The CDR3 region is CASSLDQGPNEQFF. CDR3 DNA sequence: TGTGCCAGCTCACTGGATCAGGGGCCAAATGAGCAGTTCTTC.

The rearrangement uses TRBV18 and TRBJ2-3; D unresolved. Trimming cost V 3 bases and J 1 base, with 14 bases left between them. The CDR3 extends over 16 amino acids. Germline values: CDR1 KGHSH, CDR2 LQKENI. CDR3 nucleotides: TGTGCCAGCTCACCGTGGGCCAGGTTGGGCACAGATACGCAGTATTTT. Translation gives CASSPWARLGTDTQYF. Full variable domain (missing parts from reference TRBV18 and TRBJ2-3): NAGVMQNPRHLVRRRGQEARLRCSPMKGHSHVYWYRQLPEEGLKFMVYLQKENIIDESGMPKERFSAEFPKEGPSILRIQQVVRGDSAAYFCASSPWARLGTDTQYFGPGTRLTVL.

The chain combines TRBV6-4 with TRBJ1-2; unclear D gene. CDR1 is MRHNA and CDR2 is SNTAGT in the germline V gene. This CDR3 is 17 amino acids long. The V end lost 6 bases, the J end lost 0 bases, and 20 bases lay between the germline ends. The CDR3 DNA sequence: TGTGCCAGCAGCGCCAGCTACTTCTCGGGAGCTAACTATGGCTACACCTTC. Translating it yields CASSASYFSGANYGYTF.

The table lists this clone with a count of one. The genes are TRBV5-1 and TRBJ2-7; 10 positions match TRBD1. The germline V gene encodes CDR1 SGHRS and CDR2 YFSETQ. CDR3 length: 14 residues. V was clipped by 4 bases and J by 8 bases; unmatched bases: 9. The CDR3 nucleotides read TGCGCCAGCAGCCTATTAGGACAGGGGGACAAGCAGTACTTC. As protein: CASSLLGQGDKQYF.

This clone was recorded only once. This chain uses TRBV20-1 with TRBJ2-1; 8 bases match TRBD2. J lost 5 bases, V lost 3 bases, and 9 bases had no gene match. CDR3 size: 15 residues. CDR1 is DFQATT, CDR2 SNEGSKA, per germline (reference sequence). CDR3: CSASWPGLGDNEQFF. CDR3 nucleotides: TGCAGTGCTAGTTGGCCGGGACTAGGGGACAATGAGCAGTTCTTC.

The chain has TRBV7-8 and TRBJ1-3; D remains ambiguous. With 5 bases removed from V and 7 bases from J, the gap between germline ends came to 9 bases. Germline loops: CDR1 SGHVS, CDR2 FQNEAQ. This CDR3 contains 12 residues. The CDR3 loop reads CASSPEGNTIYF. CDR3 nucleotide sequence: TGTGCCAGCAGCCCTGAGGGTAACACCATATATTTT.

V gene TRBV11-2 combines with J gene TRBJ1-6, with 12 bases aligning to TRBD1. Germline V gene data show CDR1 as SGHAT and CDR2 as FQNNGV. V lost 4 bases to trimming and J lost 5 bases; unmatched junction nucleotides: 6. CDR3 size: 17 residues. The CDR3 coding sequence is TGTGCCAGCAGCTCTCGGGGGACAGGGGGCCATAATTCACCCCTCCACTTT. Translation gives CASSSRGTGGHNSPLHF.

This clone has a single count. V usage is TRBV6-2 or TRBV6-3 and J usage is TRBJ2-6; a possible D gene is TRBD2 (6 bases). The CDR3 sequence is 18 residues long. The ends were cut back, 4 bases at V and 3 bases at J, with 19 bases in the middle. The germline V gene encodes CDR1 MNHEY and CDR2 SVGEGT. In DNA, the CDR3 is TGTGCCAGCAGTTTACCGGAGGGCCGCTCGGGTGGGGCCAACGTCCTGACTTTC. Protein product: CASSLPEGRSGGANVLTF.

V is TRBV11-2 and J is TRBJ2-3; D is possibly TRBD1 (6 bases). There are 12 residues in the CDR3. V was cut by 8 bases and J by 2 bases, with 8 bases left in between. Germline CDR1 reads SGHAT; CDR2 reads FQNNGV. The CDR3 protein is CASQGYTDTQYF. The CDR3 coding sequence is TGTGCCAGCCAGGGGTACACAGATACGCAGTATTTT.

This rearrangement joins TRBV19 to TRBJ2-2, with a tentative D call TRBD2 (6 bases). The CDR3 contains 18 residues. CDR1 and CDR2 from the germline V gene are LNHDA and SQIVND (reference sequence). Trimming left V 4 bases short and J 2 bases short, with 20 bases between. CDR3 loop: CASSRGGGAQVNTGELFF. The CDR3, as DNA: TGTGCCAGTAGTAGAGGAGGAGGGGCCCAAGTTAACACCGGGGAGCTGTTTTTT.

The chain employs TRBV3-1 (or the pseudogene TRBV3-2) and TRBJ1-6, with D hard to call. Germline CDR1 LGHDT, CDR2 YNNKEL (reference sequence). The CDR3 spans 18 residues. Trimming took 3 bases from V and 6 from J, leaving 21 bases between them. This CDR3 is CASSQGQASWVGNSPLHF. CDR3 nucleotides: TGTGCCAGCAGCCAGGGCCAGGCAAGCTGGGTGGGTAATTCACCCCTCCACTTT.

V gene TRBV5-6 combines with J gene TRBJ1-2; D is unclear. Trimming left V 0 bases short and J 4 bases short, with 7 bases between. CDR1 SGHDT and CDR2 YYEEEE come from the germline V gene. This CDR3 is built from 13 residues. The CDR3 region has the DNA TGTGCCAGCAGCTTGGACAGAACCTATGGCTACACCTTC. As protein: CASSLDRTYGYTF.

The gene calls are TRBV28 and TRBJ1-2; TRBD1 aligns across 7 bases. In germline, CDR1 is MDHEN, CDR2 SYDVKM. The length of the CDR3 is 16 residues. After removal of 5 bases from V and 9 bases from J, the junction contained 18 bases not matched to a gene. Here the CDR3 reads CASSVDRAAGEMSYTF. CDR3 nucleotide sequence: TGTGCCAGCAGTGTTGACAGGGCCGCCGGGGAGATGAGCTACACCTTC.